What follows are 15 T cell receptor beta chains derived from one specimen sequenced in a study of cytomegalovirus exposure and HLA in healthy donors. In the PCR, 60 Vbeta and 13 Jbeta primers were used. The data were produced by immunoSEQ multiplex PCR, yet TCRdb's version contains in-frame clones alone and is incomplete. Of 150,000 or so clones in the sample, around 82% were seen once. Specimen: PBMCs. These receptors were taken from a man between 18 and 29 years old in good health and CMV-seropositive.

The V and J genes are TRBV19 and TRBJ1-1; D is possibly TRBD1 (6 bases). V lost 7 bases, J lost 2 bases, and 11 bases lay in between. This CDR3 has 13 residues. CDR1 is LNHDA and CDR2 is SQIVND in the germline V gene (reference sequence). The CDR3 DNA reads TGTGCCAGTATGGCGACAGGTAACACTGAAGCTTTCTTT. Its protein is CASMATGNTEAFF. Combining the CDR3 with reference TRBV19 and TRBJ1-1 gives the whole variable domain DGGITQSPKYLFRKEGQNVTLSCEQNLNHDAMYWYRQDPGQGLRLIYYSQIVNDFQKGDIAEGYSVSREKKESFPLTVTSAQKNPTAFYLCASMATGNTEAFFGQGTRLTVV.

The rearrangement links TRBV5-1 to TRBJ2-2; weak D call: TRBD1 (6 bases). The CDR3 length is 15 residues. Germline V gene data show CDR1 as SGHRS and CDR2 as YFSETQ. V dropped 0 bases and J dropped 4 bases, with 10 bases sitting between them. CDR3: CASSLAGVSTGELFF. CDR3 in DNA: TGCGCCAGCAGCTTGGCAGGGGTCTCCACCGGGGAGCTGTTTTTT.

The chain recombines TRBV27 with TRBJ2-7; tentatively, D is TRBD2 (5 bases). V gave up 5 bases and J gave up 0 bases, with 8 bases separating them. CDR1 and CDR2 (germline): MNHEY, SMNVEV (reference sequence). This CDR3 contains 13 residues. The CDR3 coding sequence is TGTGCCAGCAGTAACGGACTCTCCTACGAGCAGTACTTC. It translates to CASSNGLSYEQYF.

The chain couples TRBV9 to TRBJ1-2; perhaps TRBD1 as D (5 bases). With 6 bases removed from V and 4 bases from J, the gap between germline ends came to 7 bases. The CDR3 contains 11 residues. The V gene's germline CDR1 is SGDLS and CDR2 YYNGEE. The DNA for the CDR3 is TGTGCCAGCATGGGGGGCTATGGCTACACCTTC. Protein: CASMGGYGYTF.

This clone was found once. V and J are TRBV5-1 and TRBJ2-3; weak D call: TRBD1 (6 bases). The CDR3 has 15 residues. V gave up 0 bases and J gave up 1 base, with 9 bases separating them. The germline CDR1 and CDR2 sequences are SGHRS and YFSETQ. The CDR3 DNA follows: TGCGCCAGCAGCTTGGCGCGGACAGGCACAGATACGCAGTATTTT. Translation gives CASSLARTGTDTQYF.

This clone has more than one count but fewer than ten. The chain uses TRBV9 and TRBJ1-2; D is uncertain. Germline CDR1 and CDR2: SGDLS and YYNGEE. V was clipped by 4 bases and J by 4 bases, with 11 bases between them. This CDR3 region has 13 residues. CDR3: CASSKTTGYGYTF. CDR3 DNA: TGTGCCAGCAGCAAAACAACGGGCTATGGCTACACCTTC.

This sequence joins TRBV2 and TRBJ1-2; the D is unclear. The CDR3 is 13 residues long. Germline CDR1 and CDR2: SNHLY and FYNNEI. The germline V and J ends were trimmed by 3 bases and 4 bases, with 9 bases remaining between them. The CDR3 DNA sequence: TGTGCCAGCAGTGACAGGTTCTCCTATGGCTACACCTTC. It yields the protein CASSDRFSYGYTF.

The chain has TRBV5-6 and TRBJ1-4, with D unresolved. The germline CDR1 and CDR2 sequences are SGHDT and YYEEEE. The CDR3 is made up of 15 amino acids. V was shortened by 0 bases and J by 4 bases, with 10 bases between the two germline ends. The CDR3 bases are TGTGCCAGCAGCTTGGCGTACAGAGATAATGAAAAACTGTTTTTT. This gives the protein CASSLAYRDNEKLFF.

The chain links TRBV2 to TRBJ1-2; possibly TRBD1 for D (5 bases). From germline, CDR1 is SNHLY and CDR2 FYNNEI. Trimming left V 0 bases short and J 4 bases short, with 12 bases between. The CDR3 has 15 residues. For the CDR3, the DNA is TGTGCCAGCAGTGAAGCGACAGTGTCCTTCTATGGCTACACCTTC. Its protein is CASSEATVSFYGYTF.

DNA of the CDR3: TGTGCCAGTAGTATTTGGGGGTCTAGACAGGGGCAGAACACCGGGGAGCTGTTTTTT. It encodes CASSIWGSRQGQNTGELFF. The chain links TRBV19 to TRBJ2-2; 8 nucleotides align to TRBD1. Germline CDR1 reads LNHDA; CDR2 reads SQIVND (reference sequence). V was pared by 3 bases and J by 1 base, with 13 bases of the junction left unmatched. The CDR3 spans 19 residues.

About this clone: The junction departs from the called germline gene at one end, perhaps through a read error. This rearrangement joins TRBV28 to TRBJ1-5; D may be TRBD1 (6 bases). Germline CDR1 and CDR2: MDHEN and SYDVKM. This CDR3 contains 14 residues. CDR3 DNA sequence: TGTGCCAGCACCAGACAGGACGCCGCTCAGGCCCAGCATTTT. This translates into CASTRQDAAQAQHF.

The chain joins TRBV7-2 to TRBJ2-3; D is possibly TRBD1 (5 bases). Germline V gene lookup returns CDR1 SGHTA and CDR2 FQGNSA. The CDR3 loop spans 15 amino acids. Between the trimmed V and J ends, which lost 3 bases and 2 bases, there was a span of 12 bases. As DNA, the CDR3 is TGTGCCAGCAGCTTTAGGGGAAGACCCACAGATACGCAGTATTTT. Its protein product is CASSFRGRPTDTQYF.

J is TRBJ2-5 and V is TRBV5-1, with TRBD2 matching 12 bases. CDR1 and CDR2 from the germline V gene are SGHRS and YFSETQ. With V trimmed by 0 bases and J by 4 bases, 4 bases remained unmatched. The CDR3 spans 16 residues. CDR3 sequence (DNA): TGCGCCAGCAGCTTGGCCCCTAGCGGGGGGGGAGAGACCCAGTACTTC. Residues: CASSLAPSGGGETQYF.

A few counts support this clone. The rearrangement uses TRBV10-1 and TRBJ2-7; perhaps TRBD2 as D (6 bases). V was shortened by 11 bases and J by 0 bases, with 11 bases between the two germline ends. Germline V gene data show CDR1 as WNHNN and CDR2 as SYGVQD (reference sequence). The CDR3 runs 12 residues. Here the CDR3 reads CAPRLGSYEQYF. As DNA, the CDR3 is TGCGCCCCCAGACTAGGCTCCTACGAGCAGTACTTC.

The J gene is TRBJ1-2, the V gene TRBV6-4, with TRBD1 as a possible D gene (5 bases). This CDR3 spans 16 amino acids. With 3 bases removed from V and 2 bases from J, the gap between germline ends came to 16 bases. The germline CDR1 and CDR2 sequences are MRHNA and SNTAGT. Written as DNA, the CDR3 is TGTGCCAGCAGTGAGGAGGGGCGCCCATTCAACTATGGCTACACCTTC. It translates to CASSEEGRPFNYGYTF.